This T cell receptor beta chain was found in a study of OX40 agonist ivuxolimab in advanced cancers. The CDR3 has 18 amino acids. Germline CDR1 and CDR2: SGDLS and YYNGEE. Trimming took 4 bases from V and 0 from J, leaving 17 bases between them. The sample holds one count of this clone. Assay used: immunoSEQ multiplex PCR; TCRdb lists only in-frame clones, some missing. The sample carries tens of thousands of clones, approximately 83% recorded once. Sample: CD4+ or CD8+ T cells sorted from blood, taken in a trial of the OX40 agonist ivuxolimab. The receptor's source is an adult with an advanced solid tumor such as melanoma, head and neck, liver or kidney cancer. The gene calls are TRBV9 and TRBJ2-6, with a weak D call TRBD2 (5 bases). The chain's CDR3 is CASSPRGGDDSGANVLTF. CDR3 nucleotides: TGTGCCAGCAGCCCCCGGGGTGGGGATGACTCTGGGGCCAACGTCCTGACTTTC.